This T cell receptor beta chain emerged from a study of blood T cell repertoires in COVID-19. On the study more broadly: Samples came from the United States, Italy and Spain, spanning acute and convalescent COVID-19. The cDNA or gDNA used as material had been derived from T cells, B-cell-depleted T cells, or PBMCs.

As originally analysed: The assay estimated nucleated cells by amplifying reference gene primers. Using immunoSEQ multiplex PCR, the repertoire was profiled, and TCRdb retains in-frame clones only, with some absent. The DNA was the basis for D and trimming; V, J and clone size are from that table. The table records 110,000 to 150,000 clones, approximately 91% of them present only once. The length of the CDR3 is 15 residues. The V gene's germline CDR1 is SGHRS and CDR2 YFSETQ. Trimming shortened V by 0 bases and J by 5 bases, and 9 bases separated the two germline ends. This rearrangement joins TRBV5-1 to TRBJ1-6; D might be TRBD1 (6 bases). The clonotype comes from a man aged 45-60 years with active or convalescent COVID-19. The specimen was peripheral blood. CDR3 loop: CASSLEQGDNSPLHF. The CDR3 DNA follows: TGCGCCAGCAGCTTGGAACAGGGCGATAATTCACCCCTCCACTTT.